One sample yielded the 29 T cell receptor beta chains listed below, sequenced in a study of early T cells in non-severe SARS-CoV-2 infection. TCRdb itself ran the 5' RACE reads through MiXCR, one entry per CDR3 protein. The sample includes under 70,000 distinct CDR3 sequences, around a tenth of them seen just once. The sample consisted of whole blood. These receptor sequences come from an adult who was a healthcare worker with PCR-confirmed SARS-CoV-2 infection or an uninfected control (not recorded which).

This clonotype was seen only a few times. The V gene is TRBV4-2, the J gene TRBJ2-7; 11 bases match TRBD1. This CDR3 comprises 15 residues. V gave up 3 bases and J gave up 3 bases; unmatched junction bases: 4. Germline CDR1 reads LGHNA; CDR2 reads YNFKEQ. The CDR3 sequence is CASSQRTGGSYEQYF. The CDR3 DNA is TGTGCCAGCAGCCAGAGGACAGGGGGCAGCTACGAGCAGTACTTC.

This clonotype has just a few counts. The chain's CDR3 is CARSRPGTSGSQQFF. DNA of the CDR3: TGTGCCAGGAGTCGGCCCGGGACTAGCGGGTCCCAGCAGTTCTTC. The chain employs TRBV12-3 or TRBV12-4 and TRBJ2-1, with 12 nucleotides matching TRBD2. Losses at the gene ends were 9 bases for V and 11 bases for J; bases not matched to a gene: 14. The CDR3 runs 15 residues.

The rearrangement joins TRBV29-1 to TRBJ2-5; TRBD2 matches at 7 bases. The V gene's germline CDR1 is SQVTM and CDR2 ANQGSEA. This CDR3 contains 12 residues. The J segment lost 5 bases and the V segment lost 7 bases, leaving 7 bases of the junction unmatched. The CDR3 bases are TGCAGCGCCCGGACTAGTCGTGAGACCCAGTACTTC. Translating it yields CSARTSRETQYF.

This clonotype was recorded at least ten times. The chain joins TRBV5-5 to TRBJ2-1, with D tentatively TRBD1 or TRBD2 (5 bases each). Germline CDR1 SGHKS, CDR2 YYEKEE (reference sequence). The V gene lost 4 bases and the J gene lost 14 bases, with 19 bases spanning the gap. The CDR3 spans 13 residues. The CDR3: CASSVQSSGTEFF. The DNA for the CDR3 is TGTGCCAGCAGCGTCCAATCTTCCGGGACGGAGTTCTTC.

This clonotype was observed at least ten times. V is TRBV9 and J is TRBJ2-7, with TRBD1 as a possible D gene (6 bases). From germline, CDR1 is SGDLS and CDR2 YYNGEE. V shed 4 bases and J shed 3 bases, with 11 bases lying between them. The CDR3 is 13 residues long. The CDR3 protein is CASSPGTIYEQYF. Written as DNA, the CDR3 is TGTGCCAGCAGCCCGGGGACAATCTACGAGCAGTACTTC.

With regard to this clonotype: One base away lies a much larger clone, so this may be a sequencing read error. The chain is built from TRBV30 and TRBJ2-7; the D gene is possibly TRBD1 (5 bases). CDR1 is GTSNPN and CDR2 is SVGIG in the germline V gene (reference sequence). The CDR3 has 13 amino acids. For the CDR3, the DNA is TGTGTCTCAAACCAGGGAATGGCCTACGAGCAGTACTTC. Translation: CVSNQGMAYEQYF. Full variable domain (outside the CDR3, taken from reference TRBV30 and TRBJ2-7): SQTIHQWPATLVQPVGSPLSLECTVEGTSNPNLYWYRQAAGRGLQLLFYSVGIGQISSEVPQNLSASRPQDRQFILSSKKLLLSDSGFYLCVSNQGMAYEQYFGPGTRLTVT.

This clonotype was counted at least ten times. The chain is built from TRBV3-1 and TRBJ2-4, with 8 bases matching TRBD2. The CDR3 sequence is 14 residues long. J was trimmed by 2 bases and V by 8 bases; bases with no gene match: 5. Germline V lookup: CDR1 LGHDT, CDR2 YNNKEL (reference sequence). Here the CDR3 reads CASGGGLTKNIQYF. The CDR3 DNA reads TGTGCCAGCGGCGGGGGGTTAACCAAAAACATTCAGTACTTC. The full variable domain, its missing parts supplied by reference TRBV3-1 and TRBJ2-4, is DTAVSQTPKYLVTQMGNDKSIKCEQNLGHDTMYWYKQDSKKFLKIMFSYNNKELIINETVPNRFSPKSPDKAHLNLHINSLELGDSAVYFCASGGGLTKNIQYFGAGTRLSVL.

This clonotype was counted at least ten times. The chain combines TRBV4-2 with TRBJ2-4; D is possibly TRBD2 (6 bases). The V gene's germline CDR1 is LGHNA and CDR2 YNFKEQ. The V gene lost 3 bases and the J gene lost 9 bases, with 15 bases spanning the gap. The CDR3 runs to 14 residues. The CDR3 DNA follows: TGTGCCAGCAGCCACGGAGAGTCTAGCGTCATTCAGTACTTC. This gives the protein CASSHGESSVIQYF.

This clonotype showed up just a few times. The gene calls are TRBV25-1 and TRBJ2-2, with 9 bases identical to TRBD2. V lost 4 bases to trimming and J lost 1 base; unmatched junction nucleotides: 7. CDR1 and CDR2 from the germline V gene are MGHDK and SYGVNS. The CDR3 sequence is 17 residues long. The DNA of the CDR3 is TGTGCCAGCAGTGGGACTGGACTAGCGCTGAACACCGGGGAGCTGTTTTTT. This sequence encodes CASSGTGLALNTGELFF.

This clonotype was recorded at least ten times. The chain carries TRBV7-6 and TRBJ2-1; tentatively, D is TRBD1 or TRBD2 (6 bases each). Germline CDR1 and CDR2: SGHVS and FNYEAQ. This CDR3 is 17 amino acids long. Trimming took off 5 bases at V and 5 bases at J, with 22 bases between the two ends. CDR3 protein: CASSPPRRRGEDNEQFF. The CDR3 DNA is TGTGCCAGCAGCCCACCCCGTAGGAGGGGGGAGGACAATGAGCAGTTCTTC.

This clonotype was picked up a small number of times. The chain uses TRBV12-3 or TRBV12-4 and TRBJ2-7; unclear D gene. Trimming took off 3 bases at V and 3 bases at J, with 15 bases between the two ends. The length of the CDR3 is 15 residues. CDR3 coding DNA: TGTGCCAGCAGTTTGGGTGGAAACCCACTCTACGAGCAGTACTTC. It yields the protein CASSLGGNPLYEQYF.

This clonotype was picked up many times. The chain combines TRBV4-1 with TRBJ1-6; maybe TRBD1 (5 bases). Germline CDR1 reads MGHRA; CDR2 reads YSYEKL. Trimming cost V 0 bases and J 7 bases, with 10 bases left between them. The CDR3 is 15 residues long. The CDR3 DNA reads as TGCGCCAGCAGCCAAGAGGGGACCGCGAATTCACCCCTCCACTTT. This translates into CASSQEGTANSPLHF.

This clonotype showed up just a few times. The gene calls are TRBV12-3 or TRBV12-4 and TRBJ2-4; 7 bases are a match to TRBD2. The trim removed 1 base at V and 0 bases at J, leaving 3 bases unmatched. This CDR3 is built from 16 residues. CDR3 sequence reads: CASSLGTSLAKNIQYF. The CDR3 bases are TGTGCCAGCAGTTTAGGGACTAGTTTAGCCAAAAACATTCAGTACTTC.

This clonotype was detected ten times or more. This sequence joins TRBV3-1 and TRBJ2-2; TRBD2 aligns across 8 bases. Looked up from germline, CDR1 is LGHDT and CDR2 is YNNKEL (reference sequence). Losses at the gene ends were 0 bases for V and 4 bases for J; bases not matched to a gene: 4. The CDR3 is 16 residues long. This CDR3 is CASSQERLAGTGELFF. For the CDR3, the DNA is TGTGCCAGCAGCCAAGAACGCCTAGCGGGCACCGGGGAGCTGTTTTTT.

As for this clonotype: A much larger clone sits a single nucleotide away, making a read error possible. No conserved phenylalanine or tryptophan is present at the end of the CDR3, so a read error is the likely explanation. This sequence joins TRBV6-1 and TRBJ1-1, with 7 bases identical to TRBD1. The CDR3 length is 14 residues. CDR1 is MNHNS and CDR2 is SASEGT in the germline V gene. The V segment lost 4 bases and the J segment 4 bases; nucleotides outside the gene matches: 6. CDR3 residues: CASSGGQTLTEAFS. The CDR3 coding sequence is TGTGCCAGCAGTGGGGGACAGACCCTCACTGAAGCTTTCTCT.

This clonotype has a handful of counts. The chain links TRBV7-9 to TRBJ2-1; the match to TRBD1 covers 10 bases. The trim removed 8 bases at V and 5 bases at J, leaving 9 bases unmatched. This CDR3 has 15 amino acids. CDR1 is SEHNR and CDR2 is FQNEAQ in the germline V gene (reference sequence). The DNA for the CDR3 is TGTGCCAGCTCAATGGGACAGGGGAGGAACAATGAGCAGTTCTTC. Translated, it gives CASSMGQGRNNEQFF.

In its sample, this clonotype was seen a few times. J is TRBJ1-4 and V is TRBV12-3 or TRBV12-4; 7 bases map to TRBD1. The ends lost 2 bases at V and 8 bases at J; junction bases unmatched: 14. The CDR3 extends over 17 amino acids. Written as DNA, the CDR3 is TGTGCCAGCAGTTTAAGGTGGTCGACCAGGGGGGGAGAAAAACTGTTTTTT. Its translation is CASSLRWSTRGGEKLFF.

Ten or more counts support this clonotype. The V gene is TRBV12-3 or TRBV12-4, the J gene TRBJ2-3; tentatively, D is TRBD2 (6 bases). Trimming took 1 base from V and 1 from J, leaving 9 bases between them. This CDR3 comprises 15 residues. This chain's CDR3 is CASSLVPSGTDTQYF. CDR3 DNA: TGTGCCAGCAGTTTAGTTCCTAGCGGCACAGATACGCAGTATTTT.

This clonotype was counted a few times. The chain employs TRBV7-9 and TRBJ2-7, with D perhaps TRBD1 (5 bases). V was clipped by 5 bases and J by 4 bases, with 12 bases between them. CDR1 SEHNR and CDR2 FQNEAQ come from the germline V gene (reference sequence). The CDR3 totals 13 residues. The CDR3 sequence is CASSPQGTYEQYF. In DNA, the CDR3 is TGTGCCAGCAGCCCTCAGGGAACATACGAGCAGTACTTC.

This chain connects TRBV10-3 to TRBJ1-1; D not resolved. This CDR3 contains 13 residues. Per germline, CDR1 ENHRY and CDR2 SYGVKD. V lost 8 bases to trimming and J lost 5 bases, with 15 bases between them. The CDR3 sequence: CAISAEGKTEAFF. DNA for the CDR3: TGTGCCATCTCAGCCGAGGGCAAGACTGAAGCTTTCTTT.

V and J are TRBV20-1 and TRBJ1-3; perhaps TRBD1 as D (6 bases). The V gene's germline CDR1 is DFQATT and CDR2 SNEGSKA (reference sequence). The CDR3 spans 15 residues. V was shortened by 6 bases and J by 0 bases, with 15 bases between the two germline ends. The CDR3 loop is CSATTGTSSGNTIYF. The CDR3 DNA follows: TGCAGTGCGACGACAGGAACTAGCTCTGGAAACACCATATATTTT.

This clonotype has a handful of counts. This chain joins TRBV6-2 or TRBV6-3 and TRBJ2-3; TRBD1 is a possible D gene (6 bases). Deletions cut 2 bases from V and 5 bases from J, with 11 bases between. From germline, CDR1 is MNHEY and CDR2 SVGEGT. The CDR3 loop spans 14 amino acids. CDR3 nucleotides: TGTGCCAGCAGTTACCGAATAGGGGGAGATACGCAGTATTTT. It is translated as CASSYRIGGDTQYF.

The rearrangement links TRBV11-3 to TRBJ2-2; D ambiguous. V lost 1 base to trimming and J lost 3 bases, with 15 bases between them. Germline V gives CDR1 SGHNT, CDR2 YENEEA. This CDR3 has 17 residues. Here the CDR3 reads CASSLAGWEVHTGELFF. As DNA, the CDR3 is TGTGCCAGCAGCTTAGCAGGCTGGGAAGTTCACACCGGGGAGCTGTTTTTT.

Ten or more counts support this clonotype. The chain recombines TRBV27 with TRBJ1-6; perhaps TRBD1 as D (6 bases). CDR3 size: 16 residues. Germline V lookup: CDR1 MNHEY, CDR2 SMNVEV (reference sequence). V dropped 3 bases and J dropped 6 bases, with 15 bases sitting between them. This CDR3 is CASSLTGTTGNSPLHF. The CDR3 DNA reads as TGTGCCAGCAGTTTGACAGGAACCACGGGTAATTCACCCCTCCACTTT.

The table lists this clonotype with many counts. The V and J genes are TRBV11-2 and TRBJ2-1; 9 bases agree with TRBD2. The CDR3 length is 15 residues. In germline, CDR1 is SGHAT, CDR2 FQNNGV. The V segment lost 9 bases and the J segment 6 bases; nucleotides outside the gene matches: 12. As DNA, the CDR3 is TGTGCCAGTAAACCGACTAGCGGCGCCCCCAATGAGCAGTTCTTC. Its protein is CASKPTSGAPNEQFF.

A few counts support this clonotype. J is TRBJ2-1 and V is TRBV20-1, with D unresolved. CDR1 and CDR2 (germline): DFQATT, SNEGSKA (reference sequence). This CDR3 has 15 amino acids. Between the trimmed V and J ends, which lost 0 bases and 6 bases, there was a span of 15 bases. CDR3 coding DNA: TGCAGTGCTAGAGATCCCCAGCGTTTCATCAATGAGCAGTTCTTC. Translating it yields CSARDPQRFINEQFF.

The chain links TRBV10-1 to TRBJ2-1, with 7 bases identical to TRBD2. Germline V lookup: CDR1 WNHNN, CDR2 SYGVQD (reference sequence). The length of the CDR3 is 15 residues. V dropped 3 bases and J dropped 2; count of bases not matched to a gene: 4. Written as DNA, the CDR3 is TGCGCCAGCAGTGATGGAGCGGGGCCCTACAATGAGCAGTTCTTC. It translates to CASSDGAGPYNEQFF.

This clonotype was recorded at least ten times. The rearrangement joins TRBV19 to TRBJ2-6; no reliable D call. Germline V gene lookup returns CDR1 LNHDA and CDR2 SQIVND (reference sequence). This CDR3 comprises 13 residues. Trimming cost V 7 bases and J 8 bases, with 12 bases left between them. CDR3 in amino acids: CASNTAWSNVLTF. CDR3 bases: TGTGCCAGTAATACGGCTTGGTCCAACGTCCTGACTTTC.

This clonotype showed up just a few times. The gene calls are TRBV27 and TRBJ2-3; 10 bases fit TRBD2. J gave up 6 bases and V 6 bases, and 6 bases lay outside the gene matches. CDR1 is MNHEY, CDR2 SMNVEV, per germline (reference sequence). This CDR3 region has 14 residues. The chain's CDR3 is CASSLAGVADTQYF. DNA for the CDR3: TGTGCCAGCAGCCTAGCGGGAGTAGCCGATACGCAGTATTTT.